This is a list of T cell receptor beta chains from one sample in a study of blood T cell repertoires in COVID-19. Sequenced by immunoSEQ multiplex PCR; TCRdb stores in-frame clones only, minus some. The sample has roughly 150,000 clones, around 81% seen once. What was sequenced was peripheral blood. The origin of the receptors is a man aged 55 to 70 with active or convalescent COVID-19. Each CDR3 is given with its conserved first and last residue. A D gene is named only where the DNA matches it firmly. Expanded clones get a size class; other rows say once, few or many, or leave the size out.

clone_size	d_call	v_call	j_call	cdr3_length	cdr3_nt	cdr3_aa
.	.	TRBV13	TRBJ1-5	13	TGTGCCAGCAGCTCACGGGGAGATCAGCCCCAGCATTTT	CASSSRGDQPQHF
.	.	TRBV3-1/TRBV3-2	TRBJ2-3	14	TGTGCCAGCAGCCAAGCCAGTCAGGCAGATACGCAGTATTTT	CASSQASQADTQYF
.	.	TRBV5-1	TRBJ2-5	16	TGCGCCAGCAGCTCGGATCGGAGGGGGCTGGGAGAGACCCAGTACTTC	CASSSDRRGLGETQYF
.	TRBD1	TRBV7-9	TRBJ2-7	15	TGTGCCAGCAGCCTCTCGGCGGGACAGGGGAATCGGCAGTACTTC	CASSLSAGQGNRQYF
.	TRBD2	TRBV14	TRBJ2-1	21	TGTGCCAGCAGCCAAGATCAGGGGGCTAGCGGGGGGTCCGACCCCCACAATGAGCAGTTCTTC	CASSQDQGASGGSDPHNEQFF
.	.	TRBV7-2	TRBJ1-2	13	TGTGCCAGCAGCCCGCAGGGGAACTATGGCTACACCTTC	CASSPQGNYGYTF
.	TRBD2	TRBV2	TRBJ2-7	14	TGTGCCAGCAAAACTAGCGGGAGTAGAAACGAGCAGTACTTC	CASKTSGSRNEQYF
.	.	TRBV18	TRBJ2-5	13	TGTGCCAGCTCATCCGGGACACAAGAGACCCAGTACTTC	CASSSGTQETQYF
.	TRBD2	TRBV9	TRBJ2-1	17	TGTGCCAGCAGCGTCGGCCTAGCGGGGGGGAGGTACAATGAGCAGTTCTTC	CASSVGLAGGRYNEQFF
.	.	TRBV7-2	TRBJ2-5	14	TGTGCCAGCAGCTTAGACGGTCACCAAGAGACCCAGTACTTC	CASSLDGHQETQYF
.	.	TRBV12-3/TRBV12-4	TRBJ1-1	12	TGTGCCAGCAGACAGGGGAACACTGAAGCTTTCTTT	CASRQGNTEAFF
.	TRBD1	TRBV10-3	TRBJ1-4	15	TGTGCCACCCAAGAAGAACAGGGGGCAAATGAAAAACTGTTTTTT	CATQEEQGANEKLFF
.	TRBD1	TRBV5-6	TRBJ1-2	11	TGTGCCAGCACGACAGGGGGAGGCTACACCTTC	CASTTGGGYTF
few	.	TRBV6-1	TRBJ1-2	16	TGTGCCAGCAGTGTGGTGGACAGCAAGACTAACTATGGCTACACCTTC	CASSVVDSKTNYGYTF
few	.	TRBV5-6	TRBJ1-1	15	TGTGCCAGCAGCTGGTCCCAGGAAAGGAACACTGAAGCTTTCTTT	CASSWSQERNTEAFF
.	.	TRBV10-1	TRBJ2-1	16	TGCGCCACCCAACCGGGACTGGGAAGCTCCTACAATGAGCAGTTCTTC	CATQPGLGSSYNEQFF
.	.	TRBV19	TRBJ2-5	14	TGTGCCACCTCCGGGTGGGGGCTGGAGGAGACCCAGTACTTC	CATSGWGLEETQYF
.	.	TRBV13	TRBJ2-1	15	TGTGCCAGCAGCTTTGTCGACAGATTATACAATGAGCAGTTCTTC	CASSFVDRLYNEQFF
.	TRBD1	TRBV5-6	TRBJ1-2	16	TGTGCCAGCAGCTTGGGGGACAGAGGTTTAATCGGTGGCTACACCTTC	CASSLGDRGLIGGYTF
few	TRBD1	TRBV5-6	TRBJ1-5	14	TGTGCCAGCAGCAGGGGGACAGGGGATCAGCCCCAGCATTTT	CASSRGTGDQPQHF
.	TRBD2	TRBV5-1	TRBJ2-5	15	TGCGCCAGCAGCGGACTAGCGGGGGCTCAAGAGACCCAGTACTTC	CASSGLAGAQETQYF
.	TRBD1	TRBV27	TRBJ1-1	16	TGTGCCAGCTCAACCGGGACAGGGGTAGGACTCACTGAAGCTTTCTTT	CASSTGTGVGLTEAFF
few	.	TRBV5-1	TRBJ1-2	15	TGCGCCAGCAGCTTGAGAGGGGGAGGGATCTATGGCTACACCTTC	CASSLRGGGIYGYTF
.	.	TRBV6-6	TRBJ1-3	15	TGTGCCAGCAGGGACACCTCGAGCTCTGGAAACACCATATATTTT	CASRDTSSSGNTIYF
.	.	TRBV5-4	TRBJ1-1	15	TGTGCCAGCAGCTTGGCGCCGGGACTAGGAACTGAAGCTTTCTTT	CASSLAPGLGTEAFF
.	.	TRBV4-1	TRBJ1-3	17	TGCGCCAGCAGCCAAACCGTGACTCAGGGTGGACCGAACACCATATATTTT	CASSQTVTQGGPNTIYF
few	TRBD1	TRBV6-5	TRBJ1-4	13	TGTGCCAGCAGAAGACAGGGGGGTGAAAAACTGTTTTTT	CASRRQGGEKLFF
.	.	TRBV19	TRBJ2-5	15	TGTGCCAGTAGTATTGTAGCGGCCCTCCGAGAGACCCAGTACTTC	CASSIVAALRETQYF
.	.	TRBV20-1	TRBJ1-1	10	TGCAGTGGGGGGGACACTGAAGCTTTCTTT	CSGGDTEAFF
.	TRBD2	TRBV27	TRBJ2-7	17	TGTGCCAGCAGTTATGGGGGACCCCGGGGGGGGCGAGGCGAGCAGTACTTC	CASSYGGPRGGRGEQYF
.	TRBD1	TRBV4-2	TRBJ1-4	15	TGTGCCAGCAGCCACCCCCGACAGGGGGCTGAAAAACTGTTTTTT	CASSHPRQGAEKLFF
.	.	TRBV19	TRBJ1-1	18	TGTGCCAGTAGGGTACCACTCCAGGGTCAGGGGCTCAACACTGAAGCTTTCTTT	CASRVPLQGQGLNTEAFF
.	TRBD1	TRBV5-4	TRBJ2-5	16	TGTGCCAGCAGCCCCCCACCGGGACAGGGAGTAGAGACCCAGTACTTC	CASSPPPGQGVETQYF
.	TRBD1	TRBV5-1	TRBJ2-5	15	TGCGCCAGCAGCTCACTACAGGGGTACCAAGAGACCCAGTACTTC	CASSSLQGYQETQYF
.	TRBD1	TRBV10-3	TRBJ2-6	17	TGTGCCATCAGTAAATCAGGGGGCGGCTCTGGGGCCAACGTCCTGACTTTC	CAISKSGGGSGANVLTF
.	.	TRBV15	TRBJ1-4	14	TGTGCCACCAGCAGGACCGGGAGCGGGGAAAAACTGTTTTTT	CATSRTGSGEKLFF
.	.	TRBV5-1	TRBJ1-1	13	TGCGCCAGCAGCTTGGGTGCCGGGTCGGAAGCTTTCTTT	CASSLGAGSEAFF
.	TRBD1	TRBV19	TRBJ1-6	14	TGTGCCAGCCAAGGACAGGGGGCAAATTCACCCCTCCACTTT	CASQGQGANSPLHF
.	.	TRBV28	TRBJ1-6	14	TGTGCCAGCAGTTTTCCGACAGCCAATTCACCCCTCCACTTT	CASSFPTANSPLHF
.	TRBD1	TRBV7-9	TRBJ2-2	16	TGTGCCAGCAGCTCCCTAGGGACAGGGTACACCGGGGAGCTGTTTTTT	CASSSLGTGYTGELFF
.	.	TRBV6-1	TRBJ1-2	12	TGTGCCAGCAGTGAAATAGCGTATGGCTACACCTTC	CASSEIAYGYTF
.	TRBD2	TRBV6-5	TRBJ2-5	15	TGTGCCAGCAGCCCCACACAGACTAGCGTGGAGACCCAGTACTTC	CASSPTQTSVETQYF
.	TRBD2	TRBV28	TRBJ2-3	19	TGTGCCAGCAGTTTCTTATGGCTAGCGGGAGATTGGGGCACAGATACGCAGTATTTT	CASSFLWLAGDWGTDTQYF
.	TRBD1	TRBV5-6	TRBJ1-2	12	TGTGCCAGCAACGAGGGGGCAGATGGCTACACCTTC	CASNEGADGYTF
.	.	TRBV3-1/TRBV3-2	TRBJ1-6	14	TGTGCCAGCAGCCTGCTCAGGGCGAATTCACCCCTCCACTTT	CASSLLRANSPLHF
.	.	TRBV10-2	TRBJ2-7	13	TGCGCCAGCAGAGATGTAGTGAGGAACGAGCAGTACTTC	CASRDVVRNEQYF
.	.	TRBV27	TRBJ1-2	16	TGTGCCAGCAGTTTACGCGTCGGCAGGGGAAGGGATGGCTACACCTTC	CASSLRVGRGRDGYTF
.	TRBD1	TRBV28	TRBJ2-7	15	TGTGCCAGCAGTTTTGGTGGTCAGGGGGCTTACGAGCAGTACTTC	CASSFGGQGAYEQYF
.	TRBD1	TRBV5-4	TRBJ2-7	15	TGTGCCAGCAGCCCGGGGACAGGGTTATTGGGAGAGCAGTACTTC	CASSPGTGLLGEQYF
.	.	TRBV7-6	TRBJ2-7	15	TGTGCCAGCAGCGCATACCAGGGTACCCCCTACGAGCAGTACTTC	CASSAYQGTPYEQYF
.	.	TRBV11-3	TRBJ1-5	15	TGTGCCAGCAGCCAACGAGGGCAGGCAAATCAGCCCCAGCATTTT	CASSQRGQANQPQHF
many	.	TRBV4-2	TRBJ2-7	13	TGTGCCAGCAGCCAATACCAACACTACGAGCAGTACTTC	CASSQYQHYEQYF
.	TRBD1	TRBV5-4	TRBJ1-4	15	TGTGCCAGCAGCAAAGGGACAGAAGTAATGAAGGAACTGTTTTTT	CASSKGTEVMKELFF